A single sample gave rise to the 13 T cell receptor beta chains below, sequenced in a study of T cells in Graves' hyperthyroidism and ophthalmopathy. RNA transcripts yielded amplified TCR beta CDR3 regions. HTBI primers were employed in a first-round RT-PCR of the TCR CDR3. TCRdb ran MiXCR on the multiplex PCR reads and lists one entry per CDR3 protein. The sample has 350,000 or so distinct CDR3 sequences, roughly a fifth seen once. Specimen: blood. These receptors were collected from a woman aged 45-65 years with Graves' hyperthyroidism.

Many counts were recorded for this clonotype. The rearrangement uses TRBV7-3 and TRBJ2-3; possible D gene TRBD2, 6 bases. This CDR3 is 13 amino acids long. Germline loops: CDR1 SGHTA, CDR2 FQGTGA. Trimming removed 2 bases from V and 6 bases from J, with 9 bases in between. The DNA for the CDR3 is TGTGCCAGCAGCTTAGGAGGGAGGGATACGCAGTATTTT. This translates into CASSLGGRDTQYF.

V usage is TRBV5-8 and J usage is TRBJ2-7; 10 nucleotides match TRBD2. The CDR3 totals 15 residues. The V segment lost 0 bases and the J segment 4 bases; nucleotides outside the gene matches: 4. Germline CDR1 and CDR2: SGHTS and YDEGEE. CDR3 in DNA: TGTGCCAGCAGCTTGGCCAGCGGGAGGGTTTACGAGCAGTACTTC. Translation: CASSLASGRVYEQYF.

V usage is TRBV29-1 and J usage is TRBJ1-2; a possible D gene is TRBD1 (5 bases). This CDR3 region has 11 residues. Germline V gene lookup returns CDR1 SQVTM and CDR2 ANQGSEA. V lost 7 bases, J lost 5 bases, and 11 bases lay in between. This chain's CDR3 is CSGGGVYGYTF. For the CDR3, the DNA is TGCAGCGGCGGGGGGGTTTATGGCTACACCTTC.

This chain connects TRBV4-1 to TRBJ1-5, with D perhaps matching TRBD1 (5 bases). CDR3 length: 15 amino acids. Between the trimmed V and J ends, which lost 2 bases and 8 bases, there was a span of 16 bases. Germline assignment: CDR1 MGHRA and CDR2 YSYEKL. The CDR3 here is CASSQNEAGGKPQHF. Here the CDR3 DNA reads TGCGCCAGCAGCCAAAACGAAGCGGGGGGAAAGCCCCAGCATTTT.

This clonotype was found many times. The chain uses TRBV28 and TRBJ2-5; D not certain. The CDR3 loop spans 10 amino acids. Germline V gives CDR1 MDHEN, CDR2 SYDVKM. Trimming removed 6 bases at V and 3 bases at J, with 2 bases between. The chain's CDR3 is CASRKETQYF. CDR3 nucleotides: TGTGCCAGCAGGAAAGAGACCCAGTACTTC. The whole variable domain, remainder taken from reference TRBV28 and TRBJ2-5, is DVKVTQSSRYLVKRTGEKVFLECVQDMDHENMFWYRQDPGLGLRLIYFSYDVKMKEKGDIPEGYSVSREKKERFSLILESASTNQTSMYLCASRKETQYFGPGTRLLVL.

Many counts were recorded for this clonotype. The chain joins TRBV2 to TRBJ1-3; 7 nucleotides match TRBD1. The germline V gene encodes CDR1 SNHLY and CDR2 FYNNEI. The CDR3 has 17 residues. V trimming: 6 bases; J trimming: 0 bases; junction bases outside the gene matches: 11. The CDR3 here is CASSAWTGPRSGNTIYF. CDR3 sequence (DNA): TGTGCCAGCAGCGCCTGGACAGGACCGCGCTCTGGAAACACCATATATTTT.

This clonotype was counted ten times or more. This chain joins TRBV5-1 and TRBJ2-1; D is uncertain. Germline-derived CDR1 and CDR2 are SGHRS and YFSETQ. With 0 bases removed from V and 4 bases from J, the gap between germline ends came to 11 bases. The CDR3 spans 15 residues. In nucleotides, the CDR3 is TGCGCCAGCAGCTTGGTTGCAGAAGGATACAATGAGCAGTTCTTC. Translating it yields CASSLVAEGYNEQFF.

This clonotype appeared a few times. The V gene is TRBV5-1, the J gene TRBJ2-2; D remains ambiguous. CDR3 length: 12 residues. The V and J ends lost 2 bases and 7 bases respectively, with 6 bases between them. Germline V CDR1 and CDR2: SGHRS, YFSETQ. The CDR3 is CASSFVGGELFF. Here the CDR3 DNA reads TGCGCCAGCAGCTTTGTAGGCGGGGAGCTGTTTTTT.

This clonotype was found a few times. The J gene is TRBJ2-3, the V gene TRBV7-2; no definite D call. The CDR3 sequence is 15 residues long. The ends were cut back, 5 bases at V and 5 bases at J, with 17 bases in the middle. From germline, CDR1 is SGHTA and CDR2 FQGNSA. The CDR3 is CASSTHGSLGDTQYF. For the CDR3, the DNA is TGTGCCAGCAGCACCCATGGCAGCCTAGGAGATACGCAGTATTTT.

This clonotype was seen ten or more times. CDR3 sequence: CASSFGGAGTEAFF. As DNA, the CDR3 is TGTGCCAGCAGCTTTGGGGGCGCAGGGACTGAAGCTTTCTTT. V gene TRBV5-5 combines with J gene TRBJ1-1; D is possibly TRBD1 (6 bases). Trimming stripped 2 bases from V and 5 bases from J, with 13 bases between. CDR1 is SGHKS, CDR2 YYEKEE, per germline (reference sequence). The CDR3 contains 14 residues.

The rearrangement links TRBV18 to TRBJ2-5; possibly TRBD2 for D (7 bases). The germline V and J ends were trimmed by 5 bases and 5 bases, with 24 bases remaining between them. Per germline, CDR1 KGHSH and CDR2 LQKENI. This CDR3 is built from 17 residues. The CDR3 DNA is TGTGCCAGCTCATCTACTTTAACGGGGGGCTCATGGGAGACCCAGTACTTC. Translation: CASSSTLTGGSWETQYF.

The CDR3 loop is CASSLAQGGELFF. CDR3 DNA sequence: TGCGCCAGCAGCTTGGCCCAGGGCGGGGAGCTGTTTTTT. The chain joins TRBV5-1 to TRBJ2-2; a possible D gene is TRBD1 (5 bases). The CDR3 sequence is 13 residues long. Germline CDR1 and CDR2: SGHRS and YFSETQ. Trimming cost V 0 bases and J 7 bases, with 7 bases left between them. The full variable domain, completed using reference TRBV5-1 and TRBJ2-2, is KAGVTQTPRYLIKTRGQQVTLSCSPISGHRSVSWYQQTPGQGLQFLFEYFSETQRNKGNFPGRFSGRQFSNSRSEMNVSTLELGDSALYLCASSLAQGGELFFGEGSRLTVL.

This clonotype was seen repeatedly, ten times or more. The CDR3 nucleotides read TGCAGTGCTGGATCCGGGACTAGCGCGAACAGTGAGCAGTTCTTC. This translates into CSAGSGTSANSEQFF. The chain combines TRBV20-1 with TRBJ2-1; 10 bases line up with TRBD2. CDR3 length: 15 residues. V was clipped by 5 bases and J by 9 bases; unmatched bases: 13. Germline-derived CDR1 and CDR2 are DFQATT and SNEGSKA (reference sequence).